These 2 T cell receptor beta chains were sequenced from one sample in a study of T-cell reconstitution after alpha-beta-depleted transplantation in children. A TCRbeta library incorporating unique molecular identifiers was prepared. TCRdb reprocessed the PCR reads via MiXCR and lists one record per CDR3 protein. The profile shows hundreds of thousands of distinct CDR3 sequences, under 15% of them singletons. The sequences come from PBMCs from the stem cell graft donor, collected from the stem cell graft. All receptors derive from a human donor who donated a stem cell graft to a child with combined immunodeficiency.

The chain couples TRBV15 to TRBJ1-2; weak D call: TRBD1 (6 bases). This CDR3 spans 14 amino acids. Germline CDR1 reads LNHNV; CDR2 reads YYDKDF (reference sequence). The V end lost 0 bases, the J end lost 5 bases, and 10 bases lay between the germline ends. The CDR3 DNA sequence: TGTGCCACCAGCAGAGACCCGGACAGTTATGGCTACACCTTC. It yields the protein CATSRDPDSYGYTF.

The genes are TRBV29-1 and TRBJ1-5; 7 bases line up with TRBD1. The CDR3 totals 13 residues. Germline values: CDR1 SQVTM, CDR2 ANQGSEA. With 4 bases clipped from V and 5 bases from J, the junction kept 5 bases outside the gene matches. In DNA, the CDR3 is TGCAGCGTTGTGGCAGGGGGGGATCAGCCCCAGCATTTT. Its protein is CSVVAGGDQPQHF.